Below are 3 T cell receptor beta chains sequenced from a single sample in a study of blood T cells in healthy people across ages. The second PCR ran about 6 to 12 cycles with a sample-barcoded 5' primer and J-beta primers. TCRdb re-derived calls from the 5' RACE reads in MiXCR, one entry per CDR3 protein. The table has about a million distinct CDR3 sequences, approximately 50% seen once. Source material: blood. The origin of the receptors is a woman aged 55 to 70 in good health.

The chain joins TRBV2 to TRBJ2-4; TRBD2 matches 11 bases. The junction had 8 bases not matched to a gene; V was cut back by 6 bases and J by 13 bases. This CDR3 spans 13 amino acids. Looked up from germline, CDR1 is SNHLY and CDR2 is FYNNEI. The CDR3 loop reads CASRLAGAVGQYF. In nucleotides, the CDR3 is TGTGCCAGCAGACTAGCGGGAGCAGTAGGGCAGTACTTC.

This clonotype was picked up a small number of times. One junction end disagrees with the germline gene, perhaps due to a read error. This sequence joins TRBV4-2 and TRBJ2-1; a possible D gene is TRBD1 (6 bases). The CDR3 runs to 13 residues. In germline, CDR1 is LGHNA, CDR2 YNFKEQ. CDR3 sequence: CASSSGQTNKQFF. The CDR3, as DNA: TGTGCCAGCAGCAGTGGACAGACCAATAAGCAGTTCTTC.

The table lists this clonotype with many counts. This chain joins TRBV6-5 and TRBJ2-5; 10 positions match TRBD1. V shed 6 bases and J 5 bases; nucleotides not matched to a gene: 6. The CDR3 has 14 residues. Germline loops: CDR1 MNHEY, CDR2 SVGAGI. The CDR3 DNA follows: TGTGCCAGCAGACCGACAGGGGGCTTGGAGACCCAGTACTTC. This gives the protein CASRPTGGLETQYF.